This T cell receptor (beta chain) originates from a study of technical replicates of blood from several donors. TCRdb's table, derived via immunoSEQ multiplex PCR, lists solely in-frame clones and lacks some. The repertoire consists of about 59,000 clones, with around 95% occurring once and the leading ten covering roughly 4%. The germline V gene encodes CDR1 SGHAT and CDR2 FQNNGV. The CDR3 runs 14 residues. After removal of 0 bases from V and 9 bases from J, the junction contained 1 base not matched to a gene. The sequence was collected from a human donor in good health. Some clones in this sample may be carry-over from other donors' samples. The chain recombines TRBV11-2 with TRBJ2-1; 11 positions agree with TRBD1. The sample comprised PBMCs. CDR3 sequence reads: CASSLEDRGLEQFF. CDR3 bases: TGTGCCAGCAGCTTAGAGGACAGGGGGCTTGAGCAGTTCTTC.